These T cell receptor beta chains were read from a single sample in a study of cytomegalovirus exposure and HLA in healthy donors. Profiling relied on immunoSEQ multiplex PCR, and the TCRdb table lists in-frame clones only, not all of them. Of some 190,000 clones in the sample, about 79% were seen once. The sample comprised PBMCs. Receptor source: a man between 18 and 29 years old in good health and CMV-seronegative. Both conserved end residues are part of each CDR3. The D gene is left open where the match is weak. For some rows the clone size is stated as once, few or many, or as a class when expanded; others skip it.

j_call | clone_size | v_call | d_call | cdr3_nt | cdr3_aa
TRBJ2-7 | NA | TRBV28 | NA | TGTGCCAGCAGTTTTGGGGGCTTGGGCGAGCAGTACTTC | CASSFGGLGEQYF
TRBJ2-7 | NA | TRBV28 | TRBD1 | TGTGCCAGCAGTTTATCCAGGGGGCGCCTCTACGAGCAGTACTTC | CASSLSRGRLYEQYF
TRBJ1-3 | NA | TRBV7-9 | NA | TGTGCCAGCAGCGCAGGGGTTAGCTCTGGAAACACCATATATTTT | CASSAGVSSGNTIYF
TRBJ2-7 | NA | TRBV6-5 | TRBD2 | TGTGCCAGCAGTTTCCTAGCGGGAGCCTACGAGCAGTACTTC | CASSFLAGAYEQYF
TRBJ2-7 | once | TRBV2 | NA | TGTGCCAGCCTACTGGCGGTGGAGCGGGAGCAGTACTTC | CASLLAVEREQYF
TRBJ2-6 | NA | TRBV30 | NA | TGTGCCTGGACCGGTAACTCTGGGGCCAACGTCCTGACTTTC | CAWTGNSGANVLTF
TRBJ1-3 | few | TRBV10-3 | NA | TGTGCCATAACGACAGGAGAAGGGTCCATATATTTT | CAITTGEGSIYF
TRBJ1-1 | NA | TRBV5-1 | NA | TGCGCCAGCAGAGTGGGGGGAGGCCACACTGAAGCTTTCTTT | CASRVGGGHTEAFF
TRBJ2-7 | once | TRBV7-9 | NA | TGTGCCAGCAGCAACCAGGGGGAGCAGTACTTC | CASSNQGEQYF
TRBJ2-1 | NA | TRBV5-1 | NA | TGCGCCAGCAGCTCGAACTACAACTGGGAGCAGTTCTTC | CASSSNYNWEQFF
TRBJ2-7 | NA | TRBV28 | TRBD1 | TGTGCCAGCACCCCGGGACAGTTCGCCTACGAGCAGTACTTC | CASTPGQFAYEQYF
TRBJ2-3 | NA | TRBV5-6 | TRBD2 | TGTGCCAGCAGCTTATATTCTAGCGGGGGGGCAAGAGATACGCAGTATTTT | CASSLYSSGGARDTQYF
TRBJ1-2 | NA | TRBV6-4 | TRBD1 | TGTGCCAGCAGTGACGGGGACAGGGGTGGCTACACCTTC | CASSDGDRGGYTF
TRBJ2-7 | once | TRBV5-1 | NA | TGCGCCAGCAGCTTGGGAGCCGGTCTCTCCTACGAGCAGTACTTC | CASSLGAGLSYEQYF
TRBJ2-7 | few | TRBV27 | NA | TGTGCCAGCAGTTTTTCCACCTACGAGCAGTACTTC | CASSFSTYEQYF
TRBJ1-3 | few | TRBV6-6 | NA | TGTGCCAGCAGTCGTACAGACTCTGGAAACACCATATATTTT | CASSRTDSGNTIYF
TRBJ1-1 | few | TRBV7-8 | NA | TGTGCCAGCAGCTCCAGGGGTCATGGGGCGCACGACACTGAAGCTTTCTTT | CASSSRGHGAHDTEAFF
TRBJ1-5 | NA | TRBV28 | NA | TGTGCCAGCACCGGGTGGGCAGGACTTAATCAGCCCCAGCATTTT | CASTGWAGLNQPQHF
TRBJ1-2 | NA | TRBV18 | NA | TGTGCCAGCTCACTGGGCGGCCAGCGGGGCTACACCTTC | CASSLGGQRGYTF
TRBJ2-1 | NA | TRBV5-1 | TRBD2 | TGCGCCAGCAGCTTAGCGGGATTTGATAATGAGCAGTTCTTC | CASSLAGFDNEQFF
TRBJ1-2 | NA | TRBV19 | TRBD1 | TGTGCCAGTAGTATTGCCAGGGGGCAGTATGGCTACACCTTC | CASSIARGQYGYTF
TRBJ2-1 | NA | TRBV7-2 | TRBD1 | TGTGCCAGCAGCGGGGGACAGTATTACAATGAGCAGTTCTTC | CASSGGQYYNEQFF
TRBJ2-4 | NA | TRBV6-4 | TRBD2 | TGTGCCAGCAGTGCCGAGACTAGCGGGGTTCAGTACTTC | CASSAETSGVQYF
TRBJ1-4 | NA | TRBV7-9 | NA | TGTGCCAGCAGCCTACACCGACAAGCAACTAATGAAAAACTGTTTTTT | CASSLHRQATNEKLFF
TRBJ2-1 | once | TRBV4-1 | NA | TGCGCCAGCAGCCAAGATCGTGGCGGGCTAGCTATCTTC | CASSQDRGGLAIF
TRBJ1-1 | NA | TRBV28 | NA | TGTGCCAGCAGTTCGGCGGGTGGGGGGGACACTGAAGCTTTCTTT | CASSSAGGGDTEAFF
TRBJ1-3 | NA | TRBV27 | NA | TGTGCCAGCACCGACATGACAGGCTCTGGAAACACCATATATTTT | CASTDMTGSGNTIYF
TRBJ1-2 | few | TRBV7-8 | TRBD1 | TGTGCCAGCAGCCCTGACAGGGACTATGGCTACACCTTC | CASSPDRDYGYTF
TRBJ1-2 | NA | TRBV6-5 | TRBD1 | TGTGCCAGCGGTTCCGGGACAGGGTACCATGGCTACACCTTC | CASGSGTGYHGYTF
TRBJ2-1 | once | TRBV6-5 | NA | TGTGCCAGCAGTTCCCACTTCACCGGCAATGAGCAGTTCTTC | CASSSHFTGNEQFF
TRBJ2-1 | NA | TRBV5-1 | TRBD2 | TGCGCCAGCAGCTTGGCCGGGGGGGCCTACAATGAGCAGTTCTTC | CASSLAGGAYNEQFF
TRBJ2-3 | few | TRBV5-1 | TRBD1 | TGCGCCAGCAGCTTGGGACAGGGCCCAGATACGCAGTATTTT | CASSLGQGPDTQYF
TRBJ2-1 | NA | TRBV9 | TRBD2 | TGTGCCAGCAGCGCTAGCGGGGGGTCCTACAATGAGCAGTTCTTC | CASSASGGSYNEQFF
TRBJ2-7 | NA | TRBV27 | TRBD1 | TGTGCCAGCAGTTGGGACAGGGAAACCTCCTACGAGCAGTACTTC | CASSWDRETSYEQYF
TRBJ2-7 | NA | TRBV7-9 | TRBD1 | TGTGCCAGCAGCACCTCGGACAGGCGGGACTTC | CASSTSDRRDF
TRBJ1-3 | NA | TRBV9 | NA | TGTGCCAGCAGCGATACAGGGCCTCTCTGGGGAAACACCATATATTTT | CASSDTGPLWGNTIYF
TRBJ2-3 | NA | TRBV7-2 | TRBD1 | TGTGCCAGCAGGTTGGACAGGGGTCTGGATACGCAGTATTTT | CASRLDRGLDTQYF
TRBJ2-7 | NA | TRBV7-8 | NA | TGTGCCAGCAGCTCCCGTGGGGGCTTCTCCTACGAGCAGTACTTC | CASSSRGGFSYEQYF
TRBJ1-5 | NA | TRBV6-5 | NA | TGTGCCACCAGGGGCGGGCATAGCAATCAGCCCCAGCATTTT | CATRGGHSNQPQHF
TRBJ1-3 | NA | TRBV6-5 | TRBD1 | TGTGCCAGCAGTTACGGACAGGGGGCAGACACCATATATTTT | CASSYGQGADTIYF
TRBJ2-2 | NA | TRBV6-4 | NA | TGTGCCAGCAGTGTCGAACAGCTCACCGGGGAGCTGTTTTTT | CASSVEQLTGELFF
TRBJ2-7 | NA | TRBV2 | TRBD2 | TGTGCCAGCAGTGATGTTGGGACTAGAGCCTACGAGCAGTACTTC | CASSDVGTRAYEQYF
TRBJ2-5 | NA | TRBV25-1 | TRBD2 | TGTGCCAGCAGTGACTATAGCGGGGGGGTCCAAGAGACCCAGTACTTC | CASSDYSGGVQETQYF
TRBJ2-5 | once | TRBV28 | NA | TGTGCCAGCAGTTTAGCCCCCTTCGCGGACAGTCGGGAGACCCAGTACTTC | CASSLAPFADSRETQYF
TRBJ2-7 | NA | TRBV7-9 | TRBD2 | TGTGCCAGCAGTGTTGCGGGGGGCTACGAGCAGTACTTC | CASSVAGGYEQYF
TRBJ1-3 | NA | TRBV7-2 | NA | TGTGCCAGCAGCTTAGCCCCTTCAAACACCATATATTTT | CASSLAPSNTIYF
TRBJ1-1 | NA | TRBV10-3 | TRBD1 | TGTGCCATCAGTGGGACAGGGGGTACCACTGAAGCTTTCTTT | CAISGTGGTTEAFF
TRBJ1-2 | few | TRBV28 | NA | TGTGCCAGCAGTTTAGGCAGGCGAGACTATGGCTACACCTTC | CASSLGRRDYGYTF
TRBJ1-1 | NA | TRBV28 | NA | TGTGCCAGCACCCCGTTTTCCCGGGTGCAGGGCACTGAAGCTTTCTTT | CASTPFSRVQGTEAFF
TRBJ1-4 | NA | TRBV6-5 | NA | TGTGCCAGCAGCCAAAGGCGGAAGAATGAAAAACTGTTTTTT | CASSQRRKNEKLFF
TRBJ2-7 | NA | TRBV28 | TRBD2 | TGTGCCAGCAGTTTTTCGGGACTAGCGGGGCCTGAGCAGTACTTC | CASSFSGLAGPEQYF
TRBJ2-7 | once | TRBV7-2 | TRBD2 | TGTGCCAGCAGCTCTCTAGCGGGCGGGGACTACGAGCAGTACTTC | CASSSLAGGDYEQYF
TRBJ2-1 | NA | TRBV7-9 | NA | TGTGCCAGCAGCTCCGGACTTGATGAGCAGTTCTTC | CASSSGLDEQFF
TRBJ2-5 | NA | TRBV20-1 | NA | TGCAGTGCTAGGCGCCCCCCGGAGCAGTACTTC | CSARRPPEQYF